These 6 T cell receptor beta chains were sequenced from one sample in a study of shared clonotypes between healthy human individuals. Repertoires were generated with immunoSEQ multiplex PCR, while TCRdb's copy carries only in-frame clones and drops some. Here the sample spans roughly 650,000 clones, 97% being singletons. The sequenced sample was naive CD4+ T cells sorted from blood. As to subset: CD45RA+ positively selected. All receptors derive from a woman aged 25 to 39 in good health.

This clone has a single count. CDR3 coding DNA: TGTGCCAGTAGTACCCGGACCTTTTCCGCCTACGAGCAGTACTTC. Protein product: CASSTRTFSAYEQYF. The chain employs TRBV19 and TRBJ2-7; D gene unclear. Germline CDR1 reads LNHDA; CDR2 reads SQIVND (reference sequence). The CDR3 runs to 15 residues. With 4 bases removed from V and 2 bases from J, the gap between germline ends came to 15 bases. Together with reference TRBV19 and TRBJ2-7, the CDR3 gives the full variable domain: DGGITQSPKYLFRKEGQNVTLSCEQNLNHDAMYWYRQDPGQGLRLIYYSQIVNDFQKGDIAEGYSVSREKKESFPLTVTSAQKNPTAFYLCASSTRTFSAYEQYFGPGTRLTVT.

The rearrangement joins TRBV2 to TRBJ2-1; D possibly corresponds to TRBD2 (6 bases). V shed 8 bases and J shed 2 bases, with 13 bases lying between them. CDR3 size: 14 residues. Germline loops: CDR1 SNHLY, CDR2 FYNNEI. The CDR3 DNA reads TGTGCCAGCGTTGGTGGGGGGACCTACAATGAGCAGTTCTTC. Its translation: CASVGGGTYNEQFF.

The chain is built from TRBV6-1 and TRBJ2-5; D is uncertain. V dropped 5 bases and J dropped 5 bases, with 15 bases sitting between them. This CDR3 is built from 14 residues. The V gene's germline CDR1 is MNHNS and CDR2 SASEGT. The CDR3, as DNA: TGTGCCAGCAGTTCTTCCTGGGCCGGGGAGACCCAGTACTTC. Protein: CASSSSWAGETQYF.

The chain has TRBV2 and TRBJ1-3; possible D gene TRBD1, 5 bases. The CDR3 is 13 residues long. Germline CDR1 is SNHLY and CDR2 is FYNNEI. Trimming pared 10 bases from V and 2 bases from J, leaving 12 bases between. CDR3 sequence (DNA): TGTGCCACGGAAAGGGGTGCTGGAAACACCATATATTTT. Translation gives CATERGAGNTIYF.

This sequence joins TRBV5-4 and TRBJ1-4; the D is unclear. V was clipped by 0 bases and J by 10 bases, with 13 bases between them. This CDR3 region has 14 residues. Germline lookup yields CDR1 SGHNT and CDR2 YYREEE (reference sequence). CDR3 coding DNA: TGTGCCAGCAGCTTGGGTGGGCGGACGGGAAAACTGTTTTTT. It translates to CASSLGGRTGKLFF.

The chain has TRBV5-1 and TRBJ2-7, with 8 bases aligning to TRBD2. The CDR3 totals 16 residues. J was trimmed by 5 bases and V by 4 bases; bases with no gene match: 14. CDR1 SGHRS and CDR2 YFSETQ come from the germline V gene. CDR3 amino acids: CASSGGGSGSGDEQYF. The CDR3 DNA is TGCGCCAGCAGCGGCGGTGGGAGCGGGAGTGGAGACGAGCAGTACTTC.